The subject of this entry is one T cell receptor beta chain. Recruitment covered about 26 US areas and drew participants whose ages spanned roughly 18 to 90 years. The authors' processing: Reference gene primers were amplified, and this amplification served to estimate nucleated cell counts. Assay used: immunoSEQ multiplex PCR; TCRdb lists only in-frame clones, some missing. V and J calls and clone size come straight from that table; D and trimming were deduced from the DNA. The sample yields about 210,000 clones, 86% seen once. This CDR3 comprises 14 residues. Trimming took 2 bases from V and 0 from J, leaving 5 bases between them. The germline CDR1 and CDR2 sequences are MGHDK and SYGVNS. The data stem from a study of blood T cell repertoires in COVID-19. Background on the study: T cells, B-cell-depleted T cells, or PBMCs supplied cDNA or gDNA.

Sequenced input: PBMCs or T cells enriched from blood (not recorded which). The chain recombines TRBV25-1 with TRBJ1-3, with D unclear. This clonotype originated in a man aged 35-49 years with acute COVID-19. CDR3 sequence (DNA): TGTGCCAGCAGTGAAGAGGGCTCTGGAAACACCATATATTTT. Amino acids: CASSEEGSGNTIYF.